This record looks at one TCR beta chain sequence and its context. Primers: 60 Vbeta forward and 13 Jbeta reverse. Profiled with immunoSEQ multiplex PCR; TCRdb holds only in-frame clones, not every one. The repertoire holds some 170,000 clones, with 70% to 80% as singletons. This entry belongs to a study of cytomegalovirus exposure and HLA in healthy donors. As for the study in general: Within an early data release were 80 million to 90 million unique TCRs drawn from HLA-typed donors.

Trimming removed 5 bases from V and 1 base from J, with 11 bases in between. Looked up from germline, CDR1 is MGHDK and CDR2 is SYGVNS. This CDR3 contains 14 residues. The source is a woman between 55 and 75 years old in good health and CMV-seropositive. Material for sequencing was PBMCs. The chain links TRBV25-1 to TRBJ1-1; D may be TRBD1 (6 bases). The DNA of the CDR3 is TGTGCCAGCAGTTTTTCGACAGGGAACACTGAAGCTTTCTTT. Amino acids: CASSFSTGNTEAFF.